This is a list of T cell receptor beta chains from one sample in a study of blood T cell repertoires in COVID-19. Assay used: immunoSEQ multiplex PCR; TCRdb lists only in-frame clones, some missing. Here the sample spans about 190,000 clones, 84% being singletons. The specimen sequenced was peripheral blood. The origin of the receptors is a woman aged 70-85 years with active or convalescent COVID-19. The CDR3 runs from the conserved cysteine through the conserved F or W. A D gene is named only where the DNA matches it firmly. Clone size is stated in some rows and not others, as once, few, many or a class when expanded.

cdr3_length j_call v_call d_call clone_size cdr3_aa cdr3_nt
20 TRBJ1-1 TRBV4-1 . . CASSQNPGVILPTENTEAFF TGCGCCAGCAGCCAAAACCCCGGGGTTATCCTCCCTACAGAGAACACTGAAGCTTTCTTT
15 TRBJ2-1 TRBV5-1 . once CASSSAGVELLHGFF TGCGCCAGCAGCTCGGCCGGGGTGGAGCTCCTCCACGGGTTCTTC
15 TRBJ1-4 TRBV7-9 . . CASSPGVWVQEKLFF TGTGCCAGCAGCCCCGGGGTCTGGGTGCAGGAAAAACTGTTTTTT
14 TRBJ2-7 TRBV7-3 . few CASSPTTSSYEQYF TGTGCCAGCAGCCCCACGACTAGCTCCTACGAGCAGTACTTC
14 TRBJ2-7 TRBV10-3 . . CAISEGGNSYEQYF TGTGCCATCAGTGAAGGCGGGAACTCCTACGAGCAGTACTTC
14 TRBJ2-7 TRBV6-5 . . CATRTGVRGSEQYF TGTGCCACCAGGACCGGGGTCCGGGGGAGCGAGCAGTACTTC
15 TRBJ1-6 TRBV5-1 . . CASSPGNLADSPLHF TGCGCCAGCAGCCCCGGGAATCTGGCCGATTCACCCCTCCACTTT
14 TRBJ1-4 TRBV7-6 . . CASSPYEFNEKLFF TGTGCCAGCAGCCCGTACGAGTTTAATGAAAAACTGTTTTTT
13 TRBJ1-2 TRBV6-5 . . CASSPILNYGYTF TGTGCCAGCAGTCCAATACTAAACTATGGCTACACCTTC
13 TRBJ1-2 TRBV6-5 . . CASSQDRSYGYTF TGTGCCAGCAGCCAAGACAGGAGCTATGGCTACACCTTC
11 TRBJ2-1 TRBV5-1 . . CASSYGGEQFF TGCGCCAGCAGCTACGGGGGTGAGCAGTTCTTC
12 TRBJ2-7 TRBV18 TRBD1 few CASSPDRDVQYF TGTGCCAGCTCACCCGACAGGGATGTGCAGTACTTC
14 TRBJ2-3 TRBV11-2 . . CASSLNFRTDTQYF TGTGCCAGCAGCTTAAACTTCCGCACAGATACGCAGTATTTT
12 TRBJ1-1 TRBV6-5 TRBD1 . CASRTDRGPAFF TGTGCCAGCAGAACGGACAGGGGCCCTGCTTTCTTT
17 TRBJ2-1 TRBV20-1 . . CSASSPGGASSYNEQFF TGCAGTGCTAGTTCTCCCGGGGGAGCTAGCTCCTACAATGAGCAGTTCTTC